These 20 T cell receptor beta chains came from one sample sequenced in a study of shared clonotypes between healthy human individuals. Repertoires were generated with immunoSEQ multiplex PCR, while TCRdb's copy carries only in-frame clones and drops some. Of roughly 2.5 million clones listed, around nine tenths are singletons. The source material was naive CD4+ T cells sorted from blood. The subset was: CD45RA+ positively selected. Receptor source: a man in his late teens or twenties in good health.

In its sample, this clone was seen once. V gene TRBV6-5 combines with J gene TRBJ1-1; TRBD1 agrees at 9 bases. Germline V CDR1 and CDR2: MNHEY, SVGAGI. V lost 5 bases, J lost 4 bases, and 8 bases stayed unmatched. The CDR3 loop spans 15 amino acids. The CDR3 DNA is TGTGCCAGCAGTCTCGGGGGACAGGGCGTCACTGAAGCTTTCTTT. Protein product: CASSLGGQGVTEAFF.

The chain recombines TRBV5-4 with TRBJ1-2; 7 bases map to TRBD1. Trimming cost V 4 bases and J 2 bases; bases outside gene matches: 20. The V gene's germline CDR1 is SGHNT and CDR2 YYREEE (reference sequence). The length of the CDR3 is 19 residues. In DNA, the CDR3 is TGTGCCAGCAGCCTCTTTAGACAGGGCGGCGGAGCGGAGAACTATGGCTACACCTTC. Translating gives CASSLFRQGGGAENYGYTF.

The CDR3 loop reads CASSITGYGQPQHF. As DNA, the CDR3 is TGTGCCAGCAGCATAACAGGGTATGGTCAGCCCCAGCATTTT. The chain combines TRBV28 with TRBJ1-5, with a possible D match to TRBD1 (6 bases). The V end lost 6 bases, the J end lost 6 bases, and 15 bases lay between the germline ends. CDR1 and CDR2 (germline): MDHEN, SYDVKM. The CDR3 loop spans 14 amino acids.

This chain connects TRBV7-9 to TRBJ2-2, with D possibly being TRBD1 (5 bases). The CDR3 length is 14 residues. With 11 bases removed from V and 3 bases from J, the gap between germline ends came to 16 bases. The V gene's germline CDR1 is SEHNR and CDR2 FQNEAQ (reference sequence). The CDR3: CAERQGIDTGELFF. As DNA, the CDR3 is TGTGCCGAGAGGCAGGGAATTGACACCGGGGAGCTGTTTTTT. The variable domain in full, completed from reference TRBV7-9 and TRBJ2-2, reads DTGVSQNPRHKITKRGQNVTFRCDPISEHNRLYWYRQTLGQGPEFLTYFQNEAQLEKSRLLSDRFSAERPKGSFSTLEIQRTEQGDSAMYLCAERQGIDTGELFFGEGSRLTVL.

The gene calls are TRBV30 and TRBJ2-7; D is unresolved. There are 11 residues in the CDR3. The ends were cut back, 1 base at V and 6 bases at J, with 7 bases in the middle. Germline V lookup: CDR1 GTSNPN, CDR2 SVGIG (reference sequence). CDR3 sequence reads: CAWSGQTEQYF. Written as DNA, the CDR3 is TGTGCCTGGAGTGGGCAGACCGAGCAGTACTTC.

J is TRBJ2-5 and V is TRBV7-9; tentative D call: TRBD2 (5 bases). Germline CDR1 and CDR2: SEHNR and FQNEAQ (reference sequence). V shed 5 bases and J shed 2 bases, with 12 bases lying between them. The CDR3 has 14 residues. CDR3 DNA sequence: TGTGCCAGCAGCCCATTAGCGTATCAAGAGACCCAGTACTTC. Translation gives CASSPLAYQETQYF.

This clone came up once. The rearrangement uses TRBV27 and TRBJ1-5; 9 positions agree with TRBD1. CDR1 is MNHEY, CDR2 SMNVEV, per germline (reference sequence). The J segment lost 9 bases and the V segment lost 4 bases, leaving 7 bases of the junction unmatched. CDR3 length: 14 residues. The CDR3 nucleotides read TGTGCCAGCAGTTCGGGACAGGGATGGGCGCCCCAGCATTTT. This encodes CASSSGQGWAPQHF.

This clone was seen once. This chain connects TRBV5-1 to TRBJ2-2; 11 nucleotides agree with TRBD2. Trimming removed 1 base from V and 3 bases from J; junction bases left unmatched: 2. The germline V gene encodes CDR1 SGHRS and CDR2 YFSETQ. The CDR3 contains 16 residues. CDR3 amino acids: CASSLLAGGDTGELFF. The CDR3 DNA sequence: TGCGCCAGCAGCTTGCTAGCGGGAGGAGACACCGGGGAGCTGTTTTTT.

This chain links TRBV5-6 with TRBJ1-5; D not resolved. Germline-derived CDR1 and CDR2 are SGHDT and YYEEEE. V gave up 4 bases and J gave up 1 base, with 3 bases separating them. This CDR3 has 12 residues. The CDR3: CASSGSNQPQHF. DNA of the CDR3: TGTGCCAGCAGCGGCAGCAATCAGCCCCAGCATTTT. Complete variable domain (other parts from reference TRBV5-6 and TRBJ1-5): DAGVTQSPTHLIKTRGQQVTLRCSPKSGHDTVSWYQQALGQGPQFIFQYYEEEERQRGNFPDRFSGHQFPNYSSELNVNALLLGDSALYLCASSGSNQPQHFGDGTRLSIL.

The rearrangement links TRBV7-9 to TRBJ1-1; D is unresolved. The germline V and J ends were trimmed by 4 bases and 3 bases, with 9 bases remaining between them. In germline, CDR1 is SEHNR, CDR2 FQNEAQ (reference sequence). This CDR3 has 13 amino acids. The chain's CDR3 is CASSSSGYTEAFF. CDR3 DNA: TGTGCCAGCAGCTCGTCGGGATACACTGAAGCTTTCTTT. Together with reference TRBV7-9 and TRBJ1-1, the CDR3 gives the full variable domain: DTGVSQNPRHKITKRGQNVTFRCDPISEHNRLYWYRQTLGQGPEFLTYFQNEAQLEKSRLLSDRFSAERPKGSFSTLEIQRTEQGDSAMYLCASSSSGYTEAFFGQGTRLTVV.

In regard to this clone: This same CDR3 is encoded by further DNA sequences in the sample. V gene TRBV29-1 combines with J gene TRBJ1-1; 9 positions match TRBD1. Germline V lookup: CDR1 SQVTM, CDR2 ANQGSEA. Unmatched junction bases numbered 2, after V lost 4 bases and J lost 2 bases. This CDR3 region has 13 residues. The CDR3 region has the DNA TGCAGCGTTGTGGGACAGGGCAACACTGAAGCTTTCTTT. Translating it yields CSVVGQGNTEAFF.

The rearrangement links TRBV18 to TRBJ1-1; 9 bases agree with TRBD1. Per germline, CDR1 KGHSH and CDR2 LQKENI. CDR3 length: 16 residues. The V gene end was trimmed by 5 bases and the J gene end by 4 bases; junction bases not matched to a gene: 11. For the CDR3, the DNA is TGTGCCAGCTCATTCGGGACAGGGAAAGGGAGCACTGAAGCTTTCTTT. Residues: CASSFGTGKGSTEAFF.

The V gene is TRBV5-4, the J gene TRBJ1-5; possibly TRBD1 for D (5 bases). CDR3 length: 20 residues. CDR1 SGHNT and CDR2 YYREEE come from the germline V gene (reference sequence). Trimming stripped 5 bases from V and 4 bases from J, with 31 bases between. CDR3 nucleotide sequence: TGTGCCAGCAGGGGTGAGGCCATTCATCCGGGACCGGGAGGAAATCAGCCCCAGCATTTT. Translating it yields CASRGEAIHPGPGGNQPQHF.

About this clone itself: This CDR3 is also generated by other DNA sequences in the sample. This chain uses TRBV20-1 with TRBJ2-7; no reliable D call. Trimming took 5 bases from V and 4 from J, leaving 9 bases between them. This CDR3 has 11 residues. Germline V gene sequence: CDR1 DFQATT, CDR2 SNEGSKA (reference sequence). CDR3 sequence (DNA): TGCAGTGCTCGAACGTCTTACGAGCAGTACTTC. This sequence encodes CSARTSYEQYF.

The chain is built from TRBV5-1 and TRBJ2-7; 10 bases match TRBD1. This CDR3 contains 16 residues. After removal of 0 bases from V and 3 bases from J, the junction contained 6 bases not matched to a gene. Germline CDR1 is SGHRS and CDR2 is YFSETQ. CDR3 amino acids: CASSLEGGQGRYEQYF. DNA for the CDR3: TGCGCCAGCAGCTTGGAGGGGGGACAGGGGCGCTACGAGCAGTACTTC.

This chain connects TRBV6-1 to TRBJ2-2; no clear D gene. The CDR3 is made up of 14 amino acids. The ends were cut back, 4 bases at V and 1 base at J, with 7 bases in the middle. Germline values: CDR1 MNHNS, CDR2 SASEGT. DNA for the CDR3: TGTGCCAGCAGTGGTCAGGAGAACACCGGGGAGCTGTTTTTT. This gives the protein CASSGQENTGELFF.

The chain carries TRBV14 and TRBJ2-1, with a possible D match to TRBD2 (5 bases). V was pared by 5 bases and J by 2 bases, with 10 bases between. Germline CDR1 reads SGHDN; CDR2 reads FVKESK. The CDR3 loop spans 14 amino acids. CDR3 loop: CASSYLGAYNEQFF. In nucleotides, the CDR3 is TGTGCCAGCAGCTACTTGGGAGCCTACAATGAGCAGTTCTTC. Based on the CDR3 plus reference TRBV14 and TRBJ2-1, the full variable domain is EAGVTQFPSHSVIEKGQTVTLRCDPISGHDNLYWYRRVMGKEIKFLLHFVKESKQDESGMPNNRFLAERTGGTYSTLKVQPAELEDSGVYFCASSYLGAYNEQFFGPGTRLTVL.

The chain recombines TRBV19 with TRBJ2-5; 8 nucleotides line up with TRBD2. Unmatched junction bases numbered 2, after V lost 5 bases and J lost 3 bases. The CDR3 length is 13 residues. Germline V gene data show CDR1 as LNHDA and CDR2 as SQIVND (reference sequence). CDR3 residues: CASSPGLEETQYF. CDR3 DNA sequence: TGTGCCAGTAGTCCGGGACTAGAAGAGACCCAGTACTTC.

V is TRBV5-8 and J is TRBJ2-7; 16 positions agree with TRBD2. Germline CDR1 reads SGHTS; CDR2 reads YDEGEE. V trimming: 5 bases; J trimming: 9 bases; junction bases outside the gene matches: 8. The CDR3 consists of 15 residues. This CDR3 reads CASRQPGTSGGAQYF. In DNA form, the CDR3 reads TGTGCCAGCAGGCAACCCGGGACTAGCGGGGGGGCGCAGTACTTC.

This chain joins TRBV10-3 and TRBJ1-4; no definite D call. The V gene lost 3 bases and the J gene lost 4 bases, with 6 bases spanning the gap. Germline V gene lookup returns CDR1 ENHRY and CDR2 SYGVKD. The CDR3 totals 13 residues. CDR3 in DNA: TGTGCCATCAGTGATTCTTATAATGAAAAACTGTTTTTT. Translating gives CAISDSYNEKLFF.